Sequencing of this T cell receptor (beta chain) was carried out in a study of Graves' ophthalmopathy and Graves' hyperthyroidism (dated by TCRdb to 2016 to 2018). Regarding the complete study: Peripheral blood samples were taken at the time of initial diagnosis, before any treatment was given. The study used signatures of the TCR beta repertoire to tell Graves' ophthalmopathy apart from Graves' hyperthyroidism and to predict which patients would progress to ophthalmopathy. An independent validation cohort was composed of some 19 hyperthyroidism patients and around 15 patients who later progressed from hyperthyroidism to ophthalmopathy. In over 5 hyperthyroidism patients, the T-cell repertoire of thyroid tissue was compared with the T-cell repertoire of blood. To explore V-J signatures that distinguish ophthalmopathy from hyperthyroidism, a discovery set of more than 90 patients was enrolled, made up of around 44 with ophthalmopathy and some 58 with stable hyperthyroidism. After sampling, hyperthyroidism patients received methimazole starting at 30 mg daily, and ophthalmopathy patients received high-dose intravenous methylprednisolone. In total, some 140 blood samples were TCR-sequenced: roughly 45 ophthalmopathy, some 75 hyperthyroidism and around 17 hyperthyroidism-to-ophthalmopathy patients. The 100 or so discovery patients were randomly divided into training and test sets at a 7:3 ratio.

A patient counted as having stable hyperthyroidism if there was no progression to ophthalmopathy within 18 months of follow-up. Patients with hyperthyroidism were aged 18 to 65 years, had been newly diagnosed, and had a disease duration of less than 2 months. Anyone with other autoimmune diseases, uncontrolled infections, pregnancy or lactation was excluded from the study. Diagnosis was based on clinical symptoms, serum thyroxine, TRAb, thyroid ultrasound and orbital computed tomography. PBMCs were isolated from 7.5 to 10 ml of fresh peripheral blood by Ficoll-Paque density gradient centrifugation. Total RNA was extracted using Trizol reagent, and RNA quality was checked on an Agilent 2100 Bioanalyzer. Based on the germline V gene, the CDR1 and CDR2 sequences are SQVTM and ANQGSEA. From cysteine to phenylalanine, the CDR3 is 13 amino acids long. Kept here is only the CDR3 DNA, which spans 39 bases and is read in frame from base 1. V loses 6 bases, J loses 1 base, and the germline ends lie 12 bases apart.

This clonotype was counted many times. The clone's antigen remains unknown. No clone much larger than this one lies a single base away; base qualities are absent. The paper's findings and limits, for the study overall: In cross-validation, the 13-signature model distinguished ophthalmopathy from stable hyperthyroidism with more than 85% sensitivity and around 84% specificity, while in the test set the corresponding values were about 79% and 69%. Most expanded thyroid clonotypes with frequency above 0.001 were also detected in blood, suggesting blood repertoires may reflect the thyroid immune response. Sample size was not predetermined statistically, and investigators were not blinded to group allocation. In validation, the model predicted ophthalmopathy progression with less than 71% sensitivity and 72% to 80% specificity; about a dozen predicted patients were CT-confirmed with GO in a median of about 6.1 months.

For repertoire sequencing, TCR beta CDR3 regions were amplified from RNA transcripts. A first-round RT-PCR used HTBI primers with the Qiagen OneStep RT-PCR kit, followed by a second-round multiplex PCR, size selection and purification. The libraries underwent paired-end sequencing with 100 bp reads on an Illumina HiSeq2000. The paper's processing steps were these. SOAPnuke was used to process the reads, removing any read that contained adapters or uncalled bases, had a mean Phred below 15, or lacked an exact match to the constant primer or identifier. High-quality paired reads were merged with COPE v1.2.5. Each unique nucleotide sequence was treated as a clonotype, and MiTCR v1.1 was used to align the clonotypes to the IMGT TRB V, D and J references. Only V-J combinations with frequency above 0.0001 were analysed, covering around 99% of repertoires. For each V-J combination, a TCR clonal expansion and chaos score was defined as F50 clonal expansion divided by the chaos observed in the TCRdist matrix. Features were reduced by Welch's t-statistics and random forest to around 14 V-J combinations, which fed a naive Bayes classifier. The Morisita-Horn index was used to measure how similar the thyroid and blood repertoires were. The raw public reads went through TCRdb reprocessing: fastp at Q25, MiXCR clone calling, in-frame beta chains kept. Each entry is one CDR3 protein sequence, shown with its most common DNA and genes. TCRdb assigned the V and J calls; the authors' analysis was not used. This sample has hundreds of thousands of distinct CDR3 sequences in its table, and approximately 22% of those were observed once. The top ten clones comprise approximately 7% of the sample.

The sequence joins TRBV29-1 to TRBJ1-1; possibly the D gene is TRBD1, per 6 matching bases. Sequencing was performed on peripheral blood. The receptor's source is a young woman with stable Graves' hyperthyroidism. Some clones in this sample may be carry-over from other donors' samples. Donor details come from another sample of the same person, matched by shared clones. The CDR3 sequence is CSVRTAQNTEAFF. The DNA reads TGCAGCGTCAGGACAGCGCAGAACACTGAAGCTTTCTTT.